A single sample is the source of the 23 T cell receptor beta chains below, sequenced in a study of T cell responses to AZD1222 COVID-19 vaccine (dated by TCRdb to the early 2020s). What this sample's time point label stands for: about 28 days (+/-7) after the second vaccine dose. The receptor library was made with the immunoSEQ multiplex PCR assay. As stored in TCRdb, this immuneACCESS dataset retains in-frame rearrangements with V and J assigned. A fraction of the clones does not appear; measured against another copy, unresolved V genes explain less than half of the discrepancy, and the remainder lacks a known reason. The sample yields 95,000 to 110,000 clones; 80% to 95% were counted once. The top ten clonotypes cover around 8.6% of the sample. Sequencing used peripheral blood, obtained 28 days after the second AZD1222 dose. All receptors come from an adult who received the AZD1222 COVID-19 vaccine.

The V gene is TRBV18, the J gene TRBJ1-5; no clear D gene. Germline CDR1 is KGHSH and CDR2 is LQKENI. The V end lost 2 bases, the J end lost 0 bases, and 5 bases lay between the germline ends. The CDR3 loop spans 14 amino acids. This CDR3 is CASSPTDSNQPQHF. The DNA of the CDR3 is TGTGCCAGCTCACCAACGGATAGCAATCAGCCCCAGCATTTT. Using reference TRBV18 and TRBJ1-5 for the parts outside the CDR3, the full variable domain is NAGVMQNPRHLVRRRGQEARLRCSPMKGHSHVYWYRQLPEEGLKFMVYLQKENIIDESGMPKERFSAEFPKEGPSILRIQQVVRGDSAAYFCASSPTDSNQPQHFGDGTRLSIL.

V is TRBV4-3 and J is TRBJ2-1; D unclear. The V gene's germline CDR1 is LGHNA and CDR2 YSLEER. V lost 4 bases and J lost 5, with 9 bases in between. The length of the CDR3 is 13 residues. Written as DNA, the CDR3 is TGCGCCAGCAGCCCCCGACTCGACAATGAGCAGTTCTTC. Translated: CASSPRLDNEQFF.

The chain uses TRBV30 and TRBJ1-1; D is undetermined. This CDR3 contains 13 residues. The V end was cut by 0 bases, the J end by 4 bases, with 9 bases between. Germline V gene data show CDR1 as GTSNPN and CDR2 as SVGIG (reference sequence). The CDR3 is CAWSVHPTTEAFF. The CDR3 DNA reads TGTGCCTGGAGTGTACACCCCACCACTGAAGCTTTCTTT.

This rearrangement joins TRBV6-5 to TRBJ2-7, with D possibly TRBD2 on 6 matching bases. The V end was cut by 7 bases, the J end by 3 bases, with 16 bases between. The CDR3 loop spans 14 amino acids. Germline V gene data show CDR1 as MNHEY and CDR2 as SVGAGI. The CDR3 is CASTLRLDVYEQYF. CDR3 bases: TGTGCCAGCACATTGAGACTAGACGTCTACGAGCAGTACTTC.

The rearrangement links TRBV13 to TRBJ1-2; D uncertain. CDR1 and CDR2 (germline): PRHDT, FYEKMQ (reference sequence). The CDR3 is 13 amino acids. Trimming shortened V by 5 bases and J by 4 bases, and 11 bases separated the two germline ends. The CDR3 DNA follows: TGTGCCAGCAGCCAGACCGAAGGCTATGGCTACACCTTC. Translated: CASSQTEGYGYTF.

This clone was found a few times. At one end, the junction sequence differs from germline, possibly due to a read error. V gene TRBV6-5 combines with J gene TRBJ1-1; no clear D gene. Looked up from germline, CDR1 is MNHEY and CDR2 is SVGAGI. The CDR3 spans 15 residues. The CDR3 bases are TGTGCCAGCAGTGACTCCACCGAGATGAACACTGAAGCTTTCTTT. Translation: CASSDSTEMNTEAFF.

The rearrangement joins TRBV12-3 or TRBV12-4 to TRBJ2-7; TRBD2 might be the D (5 bases). There are 12 residues in the CDR3. Trimming shortened V by 3 bases and J by 4 bases, and 7 bases separated the two germline ends. CDR3 region: CASSLRVYEQYF. The CDR3 nucleotides are TGTGCCAGCAGTTTGAGGGTTTACGAGCAGTACTTC.

This clone was found once. The rearrangement links TRBV6-5 to TRBJ2-1; a weak D match, TRBD1 (5 bases). This CDR3 comprises 15 residues. The V gene's germline CDR1 is MNHEY and CDR2 SVGAGI. The V end lost 0 bases, the J end lost 6 bases, and 12 bases lay between the germline ends. The CDR3 protein is CASSYSQGMSNEQFF. The CDR3 coding sequence is TGTGCCAGCAGTTACTCTCAGGGTATGAGCAATGAGCAGTTCTTC.

The chain uses TRBV30 and TRBJ2-3, with D possibly being TRBD2 (6 bases). Per the germline V gene, CDR1 is GTSNPN and CDR2 is SVGIG (reference sequence). This CDR3 has 16 amino acids. V was clipped by 5 bases and J by 0 bases, with 18 bases between them. In DNA form, the CDR3 reads TGTGCCTGGGCCTCCTGGCAGGGACTTAGCACAGATACGCAGTATTTT. Residues: CAWASWQGLSTDTQYF.

The J gene is TRBJ1-5, the V gene TRBV19, with 8 bases lining up with TRBD1. With V trimmed by 5 bases and J by 7 bases, 10 bases remained unmatched. Germline V CDR1 and CDR2: LNHDA, SQIVND (reference sequence). The CDR3 covers 15 residues. Here the CDR3 DNA reads TGTGCCAGTAGTCTCTCAGACAGGGGCGGGCAGCCCCAGCATTTT. This sequence encodes CASSLSDRGGQPQHF.

This chain uses TRBV29-1 with TRBJ2-2, with D possibly TRBD1 on 6 matching bases. CDR1 is SQVTM, CDR2 ANQGSEA, per germline. The V end was cut by 1 base, the J end by 5 bases, with 8 bases between. The length of the CDR3 is 13 residues. CDR3 nucleotides: TGCAGCGTTGAAGTAACAGGGACCGGGGAGCTGTTTTTT. This codes for CSVEVTGTGELFF.

The rearrangement joins TRBV11-2 to TRBJ2-2; D not certain. The CDR3 has 13 residues. V was shortened by 1 base and J by 5 bases, with 5 bases between the two germline ends. The germline V gene has CDR1 SGHAT and CDR2 FQNNGV. The CDR3 reads CASSLGGTGELFF. The DNA of the CDR3 is TGTGCCAGCAGCTTAGGTGGGACCGGGGAGCTGTTTTTT.

V usage is TRBV28 and J usage is TRBJ2-2; D remains unclear. The CDR3 totals 14 residues. Trimming stripped 5 bases from V and 4 bases from J, with 11 bases between. Looked up from germline, CDR1 is MDHEN and CDR2 is SYDVKM. In DNA, the CDR3 is TGTGCCAGCAGTCCTCCGAAACTCACCGGGGAGCTGTTTTTT. Translated, it gives CASSPPKLTGELFF.

The chain joins TRBV3-1 (or the pseudogene TRBV3-2) to TRBJ2-7; 7 bases line up with TRBD1. CDR1 is LGHDT, CDR2 YNNKEL, per germline (reference sequence). The CDR3 runs 17 residues. J gave up 1 base and V 1 base, and 10 bases lay outside the gene matches. CDR3 protein: CASSQAPLGTASYEQYF. CDR3 in DNA: TGTGCCAGCAGCCAAGCCCCTCTGGGGACAGCGTCCTACGAGCAGTACTTC.

This chain connects TRBV2 to TRBJ1-5; TRBD1 might be the D (5 bases). The length of the CDR3 is 11 residues. Germline lookup yields CDR1 SNHLY and CDR2 FYNNEI. V shed 6 bases and J shed 14 bases, with 14 bases lying between them. CDR3 loop: CASRLDTPKHF. The CDR3 bases are TGTGCCAGCAGGTTGGACACTCCCAAGCATTTT.

The V gene is TRBV6-5, the J gene TRBJ2-7, with D tentatively TRBD2 (6 bases). The CDR3 is 16 residues long. Germline CDR1 is MNHEY and CDR2 is SVGAGI. V lost 2 bases, J lost 5 bases, and 19 bases lay in between. The CDR3 nucleotides read TGTGCCAGCAGTTACCTAGGTACGGGAGTAGTCGACGAGCAGTACTTC. As protein: CASSYLGTGVVDEQYF.

This clone was counted a single time. The chain joins TRBV4-1 to TRBJ1-2; no definite D call. Germline V gives CDR1 MGHRA, CDR2 YSYEKL. The length of the CDR3 is 13 residues. V was cut by 11 bases and J by 4 bases, with 17 bases left in between. The DNA for the CDR3 is TGCGCCCGCAAGAGGCCCACCACCTATGGCTACACCTTC. Translating gives CARKRPTTYGYTF.

The DNA for the CDR3 is TGCGCCAGCAGCCAAGATAGGGGGTTGGACGGGGAGCTGTTTTTT. Translation gives CASSQDRGLDGELFF. The V gene is TRBV4-3, the J gene TRBJ2-2; perhaps TRBD1 as D (6 bases). CDR1 is LGHNA and CDR2 is YSLEER in the germline V gene. V was cut by 0 bases and J by 7 bases, with 12 bases left in between. This CDR3 is built from 15 residues.

This sequence joins TRBV5-4 and TRBJ2-1, with D perhaps matching TRBD1 or TRBD2 (7 bases each). The CDR3 is 16 amino acids. The V gene's germline CDR1 is SGHNT and CDR2 YYREEE (reference sequence). V was clipped by 1 base and J by 8 bases, with 19 bases between them. The CDR3 nucleotides read TGTGCCAGCAGCTTGAGGGGGGGACAGAGAATGTATGAGCAGTTCTTC. It yields the protein CASSLRGGQRMYEQFF.

V usage is TRBV29-1 and J usage is TRBJ1-2, with 10 bases that match TRBD1. The germline gives CDR1 SQVTM, CDR2 ANQGSEA. The CDR3 totals 14 residues. V shed 7 bases, J shed 4 bases, and the junction held 9 bases outside the gene matches. The CDR3 reads CSGLGTGEGYGYTF. DNA of the CDR3: TGCAGCGGCCTCGGGACAGGGGAGGGCTATGGCTACACCTTC.

This sequence joins TRBV2 and TRBJ2-7; D gene unclear. Trimming took off 4 bases at V and 6 bases at J, with 13 bases between the two ends. The V gene's germline CDR1 is SNHLY and CDR2 FYNNEI. The CDR3 has 13 residues. CDR3 in amino acids: CASSVGGVREQYF. The CDR3 DNA reads as TGTGCCAGCAGTGTGGGTGGGGTGCGCGAGCAGTACTTC.

The CDR3 DNA reads TGTGCCAGCAGCGTAGGACAGTCTAATGAAAAACTGTTTTTT. The encoded protein is CASSVGQSNEKLFF. The gene calls are TRBV9 and TRBJ1-4, with D possibly being TRBD1 (5 bases). The V gene's germline CDR1 is SGDLS and CDR2 YYNGEE. Trimming left V 0 bases short and J 3 bases short, with 6 bases between. The CDR3 is 14 amino acids.

V gene TRBV7-2 combines with J gene TRBJ1-1; 11 bases match TRBD1. V trimming: 3 bases; J trimming: 4 bases; junction bases outside the gene matches: 7. This CDR3 has 16 amino acids. Germline values: CDR1 SGHTA, CDR2 FQGNSA. CDR3 protein: CASSFWTGGAGTEAFF. CDR3 nucleotides: TGTGCCAGCAGCTTTTGGACAGGGGGCGCGGGCACTGAAGCTTTCTTT.